This T cell receptor beta chain was found in a study of blood T cells in healthy people across ages. A J-beta primer mix and a sample-barcoded 5' primer were used in a second PCR of about 6 to 12 cycles. MiXCR, run by TCRdb on the 5' RACE reads, gives a single entry per CDR3 protein. Among around 780,000 distinct CDR3 sequences listed, under 30% were seen once. This clonotype was seen ten or more times. There are 15 residues in the CDR3. Germline assignment: CDR1 MNHNS and CDR2 SASEGT. The V end was cut by 2 bases, the J end by 2 bases, with 10 bases between. Separately, the same data were catalogued under a study of T cells of mothers and their children.

The clonotype comes from a boy under 18 in good health. The J gene is TRBJ1-5, the V gene TRBV6-1; D remains unclear. The specimen sequenced was blood. This CDR3 reads CASSETGRRNQPQHF. The CDR3 DNA follows: TGTGCCAGCAGTGAAACCGGACGCCGCAATCAGCCCCAGCATTTT.